This T cell receptor beta chain was profiled in a study of cytomegalovirus exposure and HLA in healthy donors (dated 2017 in TCRdb). Some background on the complete study: According to an earlier analysis of several hundred of the donors, 200 million or so T cells yielded roughly 110 million unique TCR beta sequences and about 300 Gb of sequence data. An early release covering over 500 HLA-typed donors comprised about 300 gigabases of sequencing data and 65 million to 100 million unique TCR sequences. Of the approximately 400 genotyped donors, 65% to 90% were placed in the genetic ancestry cluster associated with self-reported Caucasian donors. The study was designed to test whether signatures of past pathogen exposure could be identified by cataloging public T cell receptors. The study used immunosequencing to profile the T cell repertoires of approximately 630 subjects and linked those repertoires to cytomegalovirus serostatus. Besides the first cohort of some 670 subjects, a separate validation cohort made up of over a hundred different subjects was used. The study combined high-throughput TCR immunosequencing, statistical association of individual TCRs with disease status, and machine learning to predict cytomegalovirus infection status. A later analysis re-examined previously published TCR beta repertoires from roughly 720 donors and added high-resolution HLA genotyping to investigate patterns of TCR occurrence. Rather than using new phenotypic data, the later analysis identified candidate immune exposures from TCR beta sequences and from how often those sequences occurred across donors. An earlier analysis of roughly 580 of the donors used high-throughput TCR beta sequencing to judge whether each TCR beta V gene segment behaved as functional or pseudogenic. Alongside the repertoire data, information on donor age, sex, ethnicity and CMV serostatus was compiled. A later genetic analysis took genome-wide SNP genotypes for 398 of the 666 donors and used that subset as a discovery cohort. All discovery cohort repertoires had been generated using a single sequencing platform. Both class I and class II loci were covered by HLA typing, at four-digit resolution. The number of typed donors differed by locus: about 620-640 for A, B, C, DRB1 and DQB1; about 520 for DQA1; 600 to 610 for DPA1; and some 430 for DPB1. Several DR-DQ haplotypes were treated as single units for association and clustering because of strong linkage in the cohort. Across roughly 420 genotyped donors of the cohort, an average of about 200,000 unique TCR beta nucleotide sequences per donor were sequenced, and roughly a sixth of those sequences were non-productive.

The paper's findings and limits, for the study overall: Immune exposure information for the cohort was limited to CMV serostatus. Assigning TCR associations to individual alleles was difficult when HLA alleles, especially DR and DQ, strongly co-occurred. A later analysis found that TCR association rates varied across HLA loci, with DRB1 alleles showing the most associated TCRs and HLA-C alleles the fewest. A further reported finding was that TCR beta sequences accurately predicted the HLA-A and HLA-B alleles for most subjects in the first cohort. Broadly in line with IMGT annotations, most TCR beta V segments showed up in productive rearrangements about 90% or about 30% of the time in an earlier analysis of approximately 640 of the donors. Only TCR beta chains were sequenced in this cohort, and the absence of alpha or paired-chain data limited detectable features. Correlated functional status among segregating V segments might be attributable to linkage disequilibrium, but an unknown experimental factor could not be ruled out. The study gave a list of around 170 TCR beta chains associated with cytomegalovirus. A later genetic analysis reported fewer N-insertions in productive TCRs among donors in an Asian-associated ancestry cluster than the roughly 650-donor mean. Specific HLA alleles were associated with some 15,000 TCR beta sequences at a false discovery rate of 0.05 in a later analysis. Because HLA typing was unavailable for some donors at each locus, only the typed subset was used in association tests. Several of the top co-occurrence clusters appeared to be linked to parvovirus B19, influenza, CMV and Epstein-Barr virus, according to a later analysis. In a later analysis, HLA-associated TCR beta chains were found to be more clonally expanded and to have lower generation probabilities than equally common non-associated chains. Three of the identified cytomegalovirus-associated TCR beta chains were confirmed in vitro to be specific for cytomegalovirus antigens. Most TCR sequences were observed very rarely across donors, whereas some public TCRs were present in many individuals. According to a later analysis, most CMV-associated TCR beta chains appeared to be HLA-restricted, and the HLA associations seemed to be driven largely by CMV exposure. The classifier was reported to diagnose cytomegalovirus status with high specificity and sensitivity in both the original cohort and the validation cohort. The sequencing pipeline was judged likely to have produced a cluster of highly shared sequence variants as a technical artifact. Sequencing depth was assumed to be roughly uniform across donors in the presence/absence analyses, though that assumption may not hold. In a later genetic analysis, a missense DCLRE1C variant was associated with V-gene and J-gene trimming of TCR beta chains, and the association was replicated in an independent cohort. Because counts were too low, seventeen rarely observed V segments, including chromosome 9 orphons, were left out of the earlier analysis of some 640 of the donors. The authors suggested that the approach could potentially be extended to other disease states and immunological phenotypes.

To note about this clone: It has no known antigen specificity. The record has no base qualities; no much larger clone is one base away.

The cohort was made up of 666 healthy bone marrow donors. At the time of sampling, every cohort member was nominally healthy, though immune exposures that went unrecorded were likely present. The donor was CMV seropositive and was included in the group of around 300 seropositive cohort members. Every donor gave a peripheral blood sample, and the peripheral blood mononuclear cells from that sample were used for TCR beta sequencing. The Qiagen DNeasy Blood Extraction Kit was used to extract genomic DNA from the blood cell samples. Library method: the immunoSEQ multiplex PCR assay. A mixture of 60 forward primers for TCR Vbeta segments and 13 reverse primers for TCR Jbeta segments was used in the multiplex PCR. The CDR3 region of rearranged TCR beta genes was amplified from genomic DNA with a multiplex PCR assay. Amplified TCR beta libraries were sequenced as 87-base-pair reads on the Illumina HiSeq System. On the study's bioinformatics: A later analysis tallied 75 million to 95 million unique TCR beta chains across the approximately 670 repertoires, and 10 million to 11 million of those chains were shared by two or more donors. To remove PCR and sequencing errors, raw reads were error-corrected and collapsed into unique sequences using a nearest-neighbor algorithm that merged closely related sequences. To assign V, D and J gene segments, CDR3 sequences were aligned to IMGT reference sequences. For a sequence to be retained, at least a six-nucleotide match to both a V gene segment and a J gene segment was required. A rearrangement counted as productive if the CDR3 had no stop codons and remained in frame with V and J, and every other rearrangement counted as non-productive. CDR3 was defined by IMGT convention, running from the second conserved V-encoded cysteine to the conserved J-encoded phenylalanine. The earlier analysis of 550 to 650 of the donors excluded any sequence lacking an unambiguous match to a single V gene segment. In an earlier analysis of approximately 500 of the donors, a V segment was called functional when productive rearrangements were above 56.7%, and segregating when the standard deviation between donors exceeded 5%. A statistical classification framework was built for diagnosing cytomegalovirus status from the catalog of TCR beta chain sequences. A later analysis assigned V and J genes by comparing TCR nucleotide sequences with IMGT/GENE-DB human TR gene sequences. Using the TCRdist pipeline, a later analysis assigned CDR3 sequences along with most-parsimonious VDJ recombination scenarios. In a later analysis, each TCR beta chain was defined by its CDR3 amino acid sequence together with its V-gene family, and reads without a unique V-gene family were excluded. As a way to deal with suspected cross-contamination and a sequencing artifact, a later analysis dropped roughly 600 nucleotide sequences that were highly shared and had low generation probability. For each public chain, a later analysis derived a clonal expansion index from normalized ranks of inferred template counts within each repertoire. In a later analysis, generation probabilities were computed using a VDJ recombination model fitted to out-of-frame rearrangements, and the results were checked against IGoR. In a later analysis, TCR-TCR, TCR-HLA and TCR-CMV co-occurrence was scored with hypergeometric tests, and a repertoire-size bias correction was applied to TCR pairs. In a later analysis, false discovery rates were estimated by permuting HLA or CMV assignments 20 times. A later analysis grouped co-occurring TCRs with DBSCAN, adding TCRdist sequence similarity when clustering within HLA-allele-positive subsets. Repertoires with fewer than 30,000 or more than 120,000 public chains were left out of co-occurrence clustering, as were five repertoires with anomalous nucleotide sharing. This immuneACCESS table, as held by TCRdb, lists in-frame sequences with V and J called but not all clones. Of the missing ones, under half trace to an unresolved V gene in checked studies; the others have no known cause. V and J calls and clone size are copied from that table; D and trimming were computed from the DNA. Within this sample are fewer than 250,000 clones, with more than 75% of them counted one time only. The ten largest clones take up about 0.37% of the sample.

The sequenced sample was PBMCs. The clonotype was recovered from a male donor in good health and CMV-seropositive.

The DNA reads as follows: TGTGCCAGCAGCGTAGGCGGCAGGGGGGCCTACGAGCAGTACTTC. This is translated as CASSVGGRGAYEQYF. This chain joins TRBV9 to TRBJ2-7; a weak D assignment points to TRBD1 (7 bases agree). The germline V gene supplies CDR1 SGDLS and CDR2 YYNGEE. Relative to germline, V is 0 bases shorter and J is 2 bases shorter, with 12 bases between their ends. The CDR3 measures 15 amino acids from cysteine to phenylalanine. The sequence is cut down to CDR3 DNA, 45 bases in frame from base 1.